This T cell receptor (beta chain) appears in the sequencing data of a study of blood T cells in healthy people across ages. Drawing of peripheral blood yielded about 10 milliliters from each donor. Extractions gave at least 5.5 micrograms of total RNA per sample. General study results and limits: Older individuals had lower TCR beta diversity per million T cells (the decline was roughly linear).

This clonotype has a handful of counts. What it recognizes is unknown. This may be a read error: a much more frequent sequence differs by one nucleotide. Trimming took 3 bases from V and 11 from J; bases not matched to a gene: 18. The germline gives CDR1 DFQATT, CDR2 SNEGSKA (reference sequence). This CDR3 is 16 amino acids long. The use of a sample-barcoded 5' primer and a J-beta primer mix characterized a second PCR of 7 to 11 cycles. A minimum of 3 million CDR3-containing paired-end reads was obtained for each sample. Using its own MiXCR run on the 5' RACE reads, TCRdb lists one record per CDR3 protein. The data show hundreds of thousands of distinct CDR3 sequences, with around 50% seen just once and roughly 12% held by the top ten.

Sequenced input: blood. The clonotype originates from a woman of 80 years or more in good health. This chain uses TRBV20-1 with TRBJ2-5; 10 bases line up with TRBD2. The chain's CDR3 is CSARSLAGANYNEQYF. The CDR3 bases are TGCAGTGCTAGGTCCCTAGCGGGGGCGAACTACAATGAGCAGTACTTC.